These 18 T cell receptor beta chains came from one sample sequenced in a study of blood T cell repertoires in COVID-19. Assay used: immunoSEQ multiplex PCR; TCRdb lists only in-frame clones, some missing. The sample holds more than 150,000 clones, roughly 84% seen once. Source material: PBMCs or T cells enriched from blood (not recorded which). Receptor source: a woman aged 50 to 65 who had recovered from COVID-19.

This chain joins TRBV11-1 and TRBJ2-7, with 10 bases fitting TRBD2. Germline V lookup: CDR1 SGHAT, CDR2 FQDESV (reference sequence). V lost 0 bases to trimming and J lost 12 bases; unmatched junction nucleotides: 8. The length of the CDR3 is 14 residues. Written as DNA, the CDR3 is TGTGCCAGCAGCTTAGCCCTAGCGGGAGTCGATCTGTACTTC. This translates into CASSLALAGVDLYF.

The rearrangement links TRBV7-2 to TRBJ1-2; D is unresolved. The CDR3 spans 12 residues. V was cut by 3 bases and J by 4 bases, with 6 bases left in between. Germline V gene lookup returns CDR1 SGHTA and CDR2 FQGNSA. CDR3: CASSLGSYGYTF. DNA of the CDR3: TGTGCCAGCAGCTTGGGCAGCTATGGCTACACCTTC. Full variable domain (outside the CDR3, taken from reference TRBV7-2 and TRBJ1-2): GAGVSQSPSNKVTEKGKDVELRCDPISGHTALYWYRQSLGQGLEFLIYFQGNSAPDKSGLPSDRFSAERTGGSVSTLTIQRTQQEDSAVYLCASSLGSYGYTFGSGTRLTVV.

This clone is a singleton in its sample. The gene calls are TRBV3-1 (or the pseudogene TRBV3-2) and TRBJ1-5; TRBD1 aligns across 7 bases. The CDR3 extends over 14 amino acids. CDR1 and CDR2 from the germline V gene are LGHDT and YNNKEL (reference sequence). Trimming removed 5 bases from V and 4 bases from J; junction bases left unmatched: 5. The CDR3 DNA follows: TGTGCCAGCAGCTTCGGGACAGCAAATCAGCCCCAGCATTTT. It codes for CASSFGTANQPQHF.

The gene calls are TRBV5-5 and TRBJ2-7, with 7 nucleotides matching TRBD1. Germline CDR1 reads SGHKS; CDR2 reads YYEKEE (reference sequence). V shed 0 bases and J 5 bases; nucleotides not matched to a gene: 5. The CDR3 is 14 amino acids. CDR3 DNA: TGTGCCAGCAGCTTGGTGACAGGGATGAACGAGCAGTACTTC. Translated: CASSLVTGMNEQYF. Filled out from reference TRBV5-5 and TRBJ2-7, the complete variable domain reads DAGVTQSPTHLIKTRGQQVTLRCSPISGHKSVSWYQQVLGQGPQFIFQYYEKEERGRGNFPDRFSARQFPNYSSELNVNALLLGDSALYLCASSLVTGMNEQYFGPGTRLTVT.

This chain connects TRBV15 to TRBJ1-2; TRBD1 is a possible D gene (5 bases). CDR3 size: 16 residues. Germline V gene sequence: CDR1 LNHNV, CDR2 YYDKDF (reference sequence). The V end lost 0 bases, the J end lost 4 bases, and 15 bases lay between the germline ends. The CDR3 DNA reads TGTGCCACCAGCAGAGAGCAGGGAGGCCCTGCCTATGGCTACACCTTC. Translated: CATSREQGGPAYGYTF.

The chain carries TRBV19 and TRBJ2-3; D ambiguous. The CDR3 loop spans 13 amino acids. Germline-derived CDR1 and CDR2 are LNHDA and SQIVND (reference sequence). The V gene lost 7 bases and the J gene lost 6 bases, with 14 bases spanning the gap. The CDR3 region is CASTSGRGDTQYF. The CDR3 bases are TGTGCCAGTACCTCGGGTAGAGGCGATACGCAGTATTTT.

The chain combines TRBV6-5 with TRBJ1-1, with D hard to call. The CDR3 spans 14 residues. Trimming left V 2 bases short and J 0 bases short, with 7 bases between. CDR1 is MNHEY and CDR2 is SVGAGI in the germline V gene. CDR3 nucleotide sequence: TGTGCCAGCAGTTACGGGCTCATGAACACTGAAGCTTTCTTT. Amino acid sequence: CASSYGLMNTEAFF.

This sequence joins TRBV27 and TRBJ2-5; D is possibly TRBD2 (6 bases). The CDR3 is 15 residues long. The V gene's germline CDR1 is MNHEY and CDR2 SMNVEV (reference sequence). V was shortened by 2 bases and J by 7 bases, with 17 bases between the two germline ends. The CDR3 loop is CASSLNGQSGGTQYF. The DNA for the CDR3 is TGTGCCAGCAGTTTAAATGGGCAGTCCGGGGGGACCCAGTACTTC.

Written as DNA, the CDR3 is TGTGCCAGCAGCCCTGTGAAGGAGGGGTATGGCTACACCTTC. It yields the protein CASSPVKEGYGYTF. The chain has TRBV7-2 and TRBJ1-2; D possibly corresponds to TRBD1 (5 bases). CDR1 and CDR2 from the germline V gene are SGHTA and FQGNSA. CDR3 size: 14 residues. V lost 5 bases and J 5 bases, leaving 15 bases between the germline ends. The full variable domain, rest sourced from reference TRBV7-2 and TRBJ1-2, is GAGVSQSPSNKVTEKGKDVELRCDPISGHTALYWYRQSLGQGLEFLIYFQGNSAPDKSGLPSDRFSAERTGGSVSTLTIQRTQQEDSAVYLCASSPVKEGYGYTFGSGTRLTVV.

V gene TRBV10-3 combines with J gene TRBJ1-4; 7 nucleotides align to TRBD1. This CDR3 region has 15 residues. The V gene end was trimmed by 0 bases and the J gene end by 6 bases; junction bases not matched to a gene: 4. Germline-derived CDR1 and CDR2 are ENHRY and SYGVKD. CDR3 sequence (DNA): TGTGCCATCAGTGAGTCGACAGGGACGGATGAAAAACTGTTTTTT. This translates into CAISESTGTDEKLFF.

CDR3 nucleotide sequence: TGTGCCAGCAGTTTAATGGGGGCTAACACTGAAGCTTTCTTT. This codes for CASSLMGANTEAFF. This chain joins TRBV28 and TRBJ1-1; weak D call: TRBD1 (6 bases). CDR1 MDHEN and CDR2 SYDVKM come from the germline V gene. The CDR3 has 14 amino acids. Trimming took off 2 bases at V and 2 bases at J, with 9 bases between the two ends. The variable domain in full, completed from reference TRBV28 and TRBJ1-1, reads DVKVTQSSRYLVKRTGEKVFLECVQDMDHENMFWYRQDPGLGLRLIYFSYDVKMKEKGDIPEGYSVSREKKERFSLILESASTNQTSMYLCASSLMGANTEAFFGQGTRLTVV.

V usage is TRBV5-6 and J usage is TRBJ1-2, with no clear D. The germline V gene has CDR1 SGHDT and CDR2 YYEEEE. V was shortened by 5 bases and J by 7 bases, with 18 bases between the two germline ends. This CDR3 is built from 14 residues. CDR3 nucleotide sequence: TGTGCCAGCAGTGACTGGGTTGTAATCGGTGGCTACACCTTC. Protein product: CASSDWVVIGGYTF.

The chain joins TRBV5-1 to TRBJ2-2; possible D gene TRBD2, 6 bases. CDR1 is SGHRS, CDR2 YFSETQ, per germline. This CDR3 comprises 15 residues. Trimming pared 3 bases from V and 4 bases from J, leaving 13 bases between. The CDR3 loop reads CASSWRDSLTGELFF. CDR3 sequence (DNA): TGCGCCAGCAGCTGGCGGGACTCCCTCACCGGGGAGCTGTTTTTT.

CDR3 residues: CASSIGGDTEAFF. The CDR3 bases are TGTGCCAGCAGTATAGGGGGGGACACTGAAGCTTTCTTT. This chain joins TRBV12-3 or TRBV12-4 and TRBJ1-1; possibly TRBD1 for D (6 bases). The CDR3 runs to 13 residues. Trimming removed 5 bases from V and 3 bases from J, with 10 bases in between.

This chain joins TRBV6-6 and TRBJ1-3; D gene ambiguous. CDR1 and CDR2 from the germline V gene are MNHNY and SVGAGI (reference sequence). Trimming took 4 bases from V and 2 from J, leaving 6 bases between them. This CDR3 region has 13 residues. CDR3 protein: CASSSSTGNTIYF. In nucleotides, the CDR3 is TGTGCCAGCAGTTCGAGTACTGGAAACACCATATATTTT.

The CDR3 protein is CASSIRGNSINEQFF. For the CDR3, the DNA is TGTGCCAGTAGTATACGGGGGAACAGTATCAATGAGCAGTTCTTC. This chain connects TRBV19 to TRBJ2-1, with D possibly being TRBD2 (6 bases). The V gene's germline CDR1 is LNHDA and CDR2 SQIVND (reference sequence). V was cut by 2 bases and J by 6 bases, with 14 bases left in between. The CDR3 spans 15 residues.

This clone was seen only a few times. The chain links TRBV7-9 to TRBJ1-2; possibly TRBD1 for D (6 bases). CDR3 length: 16 residues. Germline V gene data show CDR1 as SEHNR and CDR2 as FQNEAQ (reference sequence). Between the trimmed V and J ends, which lost 5 bases and 2 bases, there was a span of 18 bases. The CDR3 spells CASSPEGGGMNYGYTF. The CDR3 coding sequence is TGTGCCAGCAGCCCGGAGGGGGGGGGCATGAACTATGGCTACACCTTC.

This clone was counted a single time. V usage is TRBV19 and J usage is TRBJ1-2; TRBD1 agrees at 9 bases. The CDR3 has 13 residues. Germline CDR1 is LNHDA and CDR2 is SQIVND (reference sequence). V was pared by 3 bases and J by 6 bases, with 2 bases of the junction left unmatched. The CDR3 DNA reads as TGTGCCAGTAGTATGGGGGACAGGGATGGCTACACCTTC. Protein sequence: CASSMGDRDGYTF.